Shown below are 21 T cell receptor beta chains from a single sample sequenced in a study of blood T cell repertoires in COVID-19. Sequencing was performed with immunoSEQ multiplex PCR; in TCRdb, only in-frame clones are kept and a portion is missing. In the table there are some 140,000 clones, around 78% of which are singletons. Sequencing used peripheral blood. These receptors were obtained from a man older than 75 with acute or convalescent COVID-19.

J is TRBJ1-1 and V is TRBV7-2; tentative D call: TRBD1 (6 bases). Germline CDR1 is SGHTA and CDR2 is FQGNSA. Trimming shortened V by 6 bases and J by 6 bases, and 14 bases separated the two germline ends. This CDR3 contains 13 residues. The CDR3 protein is CASSTYGGPEAFF. CDR3 nucleotide sequence: TGTGCCAGCAGTACATATGGGGGCCCTGAAGCTTTCTTT.

The V and J genes are TRBV2 and TRBJ2-1, with D possibly TRBD1 on 6 matching bases. Trimming took off 9 bases at V and 6 bases at J, with 12 bases between the two ends. This CDR3 spans 12 amino acids. Germline V CDR1 and CDR2: SNHLY, FYNNEI. This CDR3 reads CASGGFINEQFF. The CDR3 region has the DNA TGTGCCAGTGGGGGCTTCATCAATGAGCAGTTCTTC.

The CDR3 coding sequence is TGTGCCAGCAGCTTTTTGGGGACAAATAGCAATCAGCCCCAGCATTTT. Translation: CASSFLGTNSNQPQHF. This chain connects TRBV7-2 to TRBJ1-5, with TRBD1 as a possible D gene (6 bases). The length of the CDR3 is 16 residues. Looked up from germline, CDR1 is SGHTA and CDR2 is FQGNSA. Deletions cut 3 bases from V and 0 bases from J, with 12 bases between.

The CDR3 spells CASSVAVTGQYEQYF. DNA for the CDR3: TGTGCCAGCAGCGTAGCGGTGACAGGACAATACGAGCAGTACTTC. The chain combines TRBV9 with TRBJ2-7; D may be TRBD1 (6 bases). Germline V gives CDR1 SGDLS, CDR2 YYNGEE. Deletions cut 0 bases from V and 4 bases from J, with 14 bases between. The CDR3 extends over 15 amino acids.

V is TRBV13 and J is TRBJ2-7; TRBD2 agrees at 10 bases. The CDR3 totals 15 residues. V was pared by 4 bases and J by 1 base, with 4 bases of the junction left unmatched. Germline lookup yields CDR1 PRHDT and CDR2 FYEKMQ (reference sequence). The CDR3 DNA follows: TGTGCCAGCAGCTCCCGACTAGCGGGTTCCTACGAGCAGTACGTC. It specifies CASSSRLAGSYEQYV.

This sequence joins TRBV30 and TRBJ1-6, with a weak D call TRBD1 (6 bases). Per the germline V gene, CDR1 is GTSNPN and CDR2 is SVGIG (reference sequence). The CDR3 totals 14 residues. Trimming removed 6 bases from V and 6 bases from J, with 15 bases in between. CDR3 residues: CACYFRGGNSPLHF. The DNA of the CDR3 is TGTGCCTGTTACTTCAGAGGGGGTAATTCACCCCTCCACTTT.

In DNA form, the CDR3 reads TGCGCCAGCAGCTTGGTAAGGGACAGCCAGGGTCCCCGAGAAAAACTGTTTTTT. Protein sequence: CASSLVRDSQGPREKLFF. This rearrangement joins TRBV5-1 to TRBJ1-4; 7 bases fit TRBD1. The CDR3 has 18 residues. Germline V lookup: CDR1 SGHRS, CDR2 YFSETQ. V lost 0 bases, J lost 8 bases, and 16 bases stayed unmatched.

This clone has more than one count but fewer than ten. V and J are TRBV4-2 and TRBJ1-3; 10 nucleotides line up with TRBD1. The germline gives CDR1 LGHNA, CDR2 YNFKEQ. V was pared by 1 base and J by 7 bases, with 1 base of the junction left unmatched. This CDR3 region has 14 residues. In DNA form, the CDR3 reads TGTGCCAGCAGCCAAGGACAGGGGGCTAACACCATATATTTT. It yields the protein CASSQGQGANTIYF.

The chain has TRBV6-5 and TRBJ1-5; the match to TRBD1 covers 7 bases. With V trimmed by 9 bases and J by 0 bases, 5 bases remained unmatched. Germline V gives CDR1 MNHEY, CDR2 SVGAGI. This CDR3 contains 14 residues. The chain's CDR3 is CARTGTDSNQPQHF. CDR3 in DNA: TGTGCCAGAACCGGGACAGATAGCAATCAGCCCCAGCATTTT.

V is TRBV30 and J is TRBJ1-2; 8 bases line up with TRBD1. The CDR3 is 14 amino acids. Germline V gene sequence: CDR1 GTSNPN, CDR2 SVGIG (reference sequence). V lost 2 bases and J lost 9; bases outside the gene matches: 11. CDR3 nucleotides: TGTGCCTGGAGTCCCCAGGACAGGGTCGGGCGCTACACCTTC. Translating gives CAWSPQDRVGRYTF.

This clone came up a few times. V gene TRBV6-5 combines with J gene TRBJ2-1; 9 bases agree with TRBD1. This CDR3 has 15 amino acids. The V gene end was trimmed by 6 bases and the J gene end by 2 bases; junction bases not matched to a gene: 5. Germline lookup yields CDR1 MNHEY and CDR2 SVGAGI. CDR3 in DNA: TGTGCCAGCAGGTGGACAGGGGAAGCCTACAATGAGCAGTTCTTC. This sequence encodes CASRWTGEAYNEQFF.

The chain is built from TRBV24-1 and TRBJ1-2; TRBD1 matches 10 bases. CDR3 length: 14 amino acids. Germline CDR1 and CDR2: KGHDR and SFDVKD. The V and J ends lost 4 bases and 5 bases, in that order; junction bases with no gene match: 3. The CDR3 DNA is TGTGCCACCAGTGACCCGGGACAGGGGTATGGCTACACCTTC. Its protein product is CATSDPGQGYGYTF.

This chain joins TRBV11-1 and TRBJ2-1; D possibly corresponds to TRBD2 (7 bases). Trimming cost V 5 bases and J 5 bases, with 16 bases left between them. Germline CDR1 and CDR2: SGHAT and FQDESV (reference sequence). The CDR3 length is 15 residues. The CDR3 DNA reads TGTGCCAGCAGCGCAAGGGGGGGCGGCCACAATGAGCAGTTCTTC. Amino acids: CASSARGGGHNEQFF.

The count of this clone is one. The chain recombines TRBV24-1 with TRBJ2-3, with 9 bases identical to TRBD2. The CDR3 has 16 amino acids. The germline V gene has CDR1 KGHDR and CDR2 SFDVKD. V was pared by 3 bases and J by 2 bases, with 5 bases of the junction left unmatched. The CDR3 DNA follows: TGTGCCACCAGTGATCGGCGGGGGGGACCCACAGATACGCAGTATTTT. It specifies CATSDRRGGPTDTQYF.

V usage is TRBV7-2 and J usage is TRBJ1-5; D unclear. Germline-derived CDR1 and CDR2 are SGHTA and FQGNSA. V was clipped by 3 bases and J by 3 bases, with 6 bases between them. This CDR3 contains 13 residues. DNA for the CDR3: TGTGCCAGCAGCTTCGCAGACAATCAGCCCCAGCATTTT. Residues: CASSFADNQPQHF.

The chain joins TRBV30 to TRBJ1-3; D remains ambiguous. Germline CDR1 GTSNPN, CDR2 SVGIG (reference sequence). Trimming removed 1 base at V and 0 bases at J, with 7 bases between. The CDR3 runs 14 residues. The CDR3 is CAWSERSSGNTIYF. CDR3 in DNA: TGTGCCTGGAGTGAGAGGAGCTCTGGAAACACCATATATTTT.

This chain links TRBV19 with TRBJ1-5; tentatively, D is TRBD1 (5 bases). Germline V gene lookup returns CDR1 LNHDA and CDR2 SQIVND (reference sequence). The V gene lost 7 bases and the J gene lost 2 bases, with 15 bases spanning the gap. The length of the CDR3 is 15 residues. The CDR3 region is CASTGRGGGNQPQHF. The CDR3 region has the DNA TGTGCCAGTACTGGGCGGGGGGGAGGCAATCAGCCCCAGCATTTT.

The gene calls are TRBV11-3 and TRBJ1-2; tentative D call: TRBD1 (5 bases). With 4 bases removed from V and 2 bases from J, the gap between germline ends came to 8 bases. This CDR3 has 13 residues. Germline V gene data show CDR1 as SGHNT and CDR2 as YENEEA. The CDR3 sequence: CASSSTGNYGYTF. CDR3 DNA sequence: TGTGCCAGCAGCTCCACAGGAAACTATGGCTACACCTTC. Supplemented by reference TRBV11-3 and TRBJ1-2, the full variable domain reads EAGVVQSPRYKIIEKKQPVAFWCNPISGHNTLYWYLQNLGQGPELLIRYENEEAVDDSQLPKDRFSAERLKGVDSTLKIQPAELGDSAVYLCASSSTGNYGYTFGSGTRLTVV.

This clone has a single count. J is TRBJ2-1 and V is TRBV6-5; 8 positions agree with TRBD1. The CDR3 has 15 residues. V was pared by 4 bases and J by 8 bases, with 10 bases of the junction left unmatched. CDR1 is MNHEY, CDR2 SVGAGI, per germline. This CDR3 reads CASSSPRGQGYEQFF. In DNA form, the CDR3 reads TGTGCCAGCAGTTCTCCCAGGGGGCAAGGCTATGAGCAGTTCTTC.

The chain recombines TRBV3-1 (or the pseudogene TRBV3-2) with TRBJ1-2; TRBD1 might be the D (6 bases). V gave up 3 bases and J gave up 4 bases, with 12 bases separating them. The CDR3 loop spans 14 amino acids. Looked up from germline, CDR1 is LGHDT and CDR2 is YNNKEL (reference sequence). CDR3 sequence reads: CASSHRGGSYGYTF. The CDR3 DNA sequence: TGTGCCAGCAGCCATAGAGGGGGAAGCTATGGCTACACCTTC.

The rearrangement joins TRBV9 to TRBJ2-3; weak D call: TRBD1 (6 bases). This CDR3 spans 16 amino acids. The V gene lost 5 bases and the J gene lost 0 bases, with 16 bases spanning the gap. Germline V gives CDR1 SGDLS, CDR2 YYNGEE. The CDR3 spells CASSQGSRSSTDTQYF. In DNA, the CDR3 is TGTGCCAGCAGTCAGGGGTCGAGGTCAAGCACAGATACGCAGTATTTT.